This T cell receptor beta chain was sequenced during a study of blood T cell repertoires in COVID-19. The overall study: The cDNA or gDNA used as material had been derived from T cells, B-cell-depleted T cells, or PBMCs.

Germline V gene data show CDR1 as KGHDR and CDR2 as SFDVKD. The CDR3 loop spans 14 amino acids. The V segment lost 2 bases and the J segment 8 bases; nucleotides outside the gene matches: 6. Measured with immunoSEQ multiplex PCR; TCRdb has only the in-frame clones, and not every one. The sample records 200,000 to 250,000 clones, 80% to 85% being singletons. One Seattle source followed patients from active infection through their disease course. Input material: peripheral blood. The sequence was collected from a woman older than 75 with COVID-19, enrolled during active disease. V usage is TRBV24-1 and J usage is TRBJ1-2, with 8 bases aligning to TRBD1. Here the CDR3 DNA reads TGTGCCACCAGTGATTCAGGGGGCGCGAGGGGCTACACCTTC. Amino acid sequence: CATSDSGGARGYTF.